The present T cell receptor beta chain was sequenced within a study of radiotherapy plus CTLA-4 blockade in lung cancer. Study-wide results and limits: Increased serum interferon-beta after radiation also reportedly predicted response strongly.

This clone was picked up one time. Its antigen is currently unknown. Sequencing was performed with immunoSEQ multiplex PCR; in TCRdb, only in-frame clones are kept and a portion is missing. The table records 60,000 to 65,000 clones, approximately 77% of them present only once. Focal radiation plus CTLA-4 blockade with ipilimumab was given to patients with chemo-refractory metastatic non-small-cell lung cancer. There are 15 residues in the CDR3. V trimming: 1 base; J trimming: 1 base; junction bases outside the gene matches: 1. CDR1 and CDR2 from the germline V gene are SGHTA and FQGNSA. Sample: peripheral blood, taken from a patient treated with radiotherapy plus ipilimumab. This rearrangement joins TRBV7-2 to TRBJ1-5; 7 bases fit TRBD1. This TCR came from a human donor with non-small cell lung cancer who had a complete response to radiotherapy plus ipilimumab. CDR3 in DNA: TGTGCCAGCAGCTTAGGGGACAGAAGCAATCAGCCCCAGCATTTT. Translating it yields CASSLGDRSNQPQHF.